What follows are 5 T cell receptor beta chains derived from one specimen sequenced in a study of T cells in localized non-small cell lung cancer (TCRdb year 2020). Libraries were prepared through the immunoSEQ multiplex PCR assay. The clones in this table, taken by TCRdb from immuneACCESS, are in-frame only. Not every clone is retained; where verified, under half of the shortfall comes from an unresolved V gene, and the cause of the rest is unknown. The sample records roughly 50,000 clones, about 83% of which are singletons. 15% to 20% of the sample belongs to the ten largest clones. The source material was peripheral blood, sampled before any cancer treatment. The receptor set was obtained from a female donor of 60 years or more with stage II squamous cell lung carcinoma.

This clone has a single count. The V call is TRBV18, the J call TRBJ2-1; no definite D call. The CDR3 is made up of 17 amino acids. Trimming cost V 0 bases and J 0 bases, with 12 bases left between them. CDR1 and CDR2 (germline): KGHSH, LQKENI. The CDR3 here is CASSPPYRSSSYNEQFF. The CDR3 nucleotides read TGTGCCAGCTCACCACCGTACAGATCCAGCTCCTACAATGAGCAGTTCTTC.

This clone was detected only a few times. V is TRBV4-3 and J is TRBJ1-1; D gene uncertain. This CDR3 has 15 amino acids. Germline values: CDR1 LGHNA, CDR2 YSLEER. Trimming stripped 0 bases from V and 4 bases from J, with 12 bases between. Written as DNA, the CDR3 is TGCGCCAGCAGCCAAGATCGGGGATTCGGCACTGAAGCTTTCTTT. Its translation: CASSQDRGFGTEAFF.

The chain combines TRBV7-2 with TRBJ1-6; D is uncertain. Germline V gene sequence: CDR1 SGHTA, CDR2 FQGNSA. The CDR3 has 13 residues. Trimming removed 5 bases at V and 13 bases at J, with 15 bases between. CDR3 nucleotides: TGTGCCAGCAGCCCAACGGTTTCGTCTCCCCTCCACTTT. Its protein product is CASSPTVSSPLHF.

V usage is TRBV2 and J usage is TRBJ2-2; tentative D call: TRBD1 (5 bases). This CDR3 has 15 amino acids. Germline values: CDR1 SNHLY, CDR2 FYNNEI. The V gene lost 4 bases and the J gene lost 3 bases, with 12 bases spanning the gap. CDR3 bases: TGTGCCAGCAGTGCGGTCAGGGTGGACACCGGGGAGCTGTTTTTT. It is translated as CASSAVRVDTGELFF.

The V gene is TRBV4-2, the J gene TRBJ1-4, with TRBD1 matching over 10 bases. This CDR3 is 16 amino acids long. With V trimmed by 1 base and J by 7 bases, 6 bases remained unmatched. Germline assignment: CDR1 LGHNA and CDR2 YNFKEQ. CDR3 DNA: TGTGCCAGCAGCCAAGCGACAGGGGGCGTAGGTGAAAAACTGTTTTTT. Its protein product is CASSQATGGVGEKLFF.